The rows below give T cell receptor beta chains drawn from one sample of a study of CD8+ T cells in alopecia areata. The method was immunoSEQ multiplex PCR; TCRdb's version includes in-frame clones alone and lacks a portion of them. There are 200,000 to 250,000 clones in the sample; 64% occur only once, and 4% to 5% lies in the top ten. The sequencing here drew on CD4+ T cells sorted from blood, taken at week 4, from a patient treated with tofacitinib. The receptors originated from a human donor with alopecia areata. Each CDR3 is given with its conserved first and last residue. The D gene is left open where the match is weak. Where a row states a size, it is once, few, many or the class of an expanded clone; other rows omit it.

cdr3_length d_call j_call clone_size v_call cdr3_aa cdr3_nt
14 NA TRBJ2-2 NA TRBV29-1 CSASGRTSTGELFF TGCAGCGCATCAGGACGTACCTCCACCGGGGAGCTGTTTTTT
13 NA TRBJ1-2 NA TRBV7-9 CASSPPRGYGYTF TGTGCCAGCAGCCCCCCCCGGGGCTATGGCTACACCTTC
14 NA TRBJ1-1 NA TRBV15 CATSKGPRNTEAFF TGTGCCACCAGCAAAGGACCCCGGAACACTGAAGCTTTCTTT
15 NA TRBJ1-1 NA TRBV5-1 CASSSLRTPNTEAFF TGCGCCAGCAGCTCGCTAAGGACACCGAACACTGAAGCTTTCTTT
13 TRBD2 TRBJ2-7 NA TRBV25-1 CASRAGGSYEQYF TGTGCCAGCAGGGCGGGGGGGAGCTACGAGCAGTACTTC
15 NA TRBJ1-1 NA TRBV5-7 CASSLSSRGNTEAFF TGTGCCAGCAGCCTCTCTTCTCGGGGGAACACTGAAGCTTTCTTT
14 NA TRBJ2-2 NA TRBV6-4 CASGVSAVGGELFF TGTGCCAGCGGTGTGTCTGCCGTCGGGGGGGAGCTGTTTTTT
12 NA TRBJ2-5 once TRBV30 CAWSVMGETQYF TGTGCCTGGAGTGTAATGGGGGAGACCCAGTACTTC
15 TRBD2 TRBJ2-2 NA TRBV18 CASSYSGANTGELFF TGTGCCAGCTCATACAGCGGGGCGAACACCGGGGAGCTGTTTTTT
15 TRBD2 TRBJ2-7 NA TRBV7-2 CASSLATSGGAEQYF TGTGCCAGCAGCTTAGCGACTAGCGGGGGGGCGGAGCAGTACTTC